The rows below give T cell receptor beta chains drawn from one sample of a study of human thymus T cells. Profiling relied on immunoSEQ multiplex PCR, and the TCRdb table lists in-frame clones only, not all of them. This sample carries roughly 130,000 clones, around 95% of them seen once, and the ten largest clones take 0.02% to 0.03%. The material sequenced was thymus tissue. The source is a boy under three years old with a congenital heart defect but otherwise immunologically healthy. Both conserved end residues are part of each CDR3. A D gene is named only where the DNA matches it firmly. Size is omitted from some rows. Given values are once, few, many or a class for expanded clones.

J gene	V gene	clone size	D gene	CDR3 DNA	CDR3 protein
TRBJ2-4	TRBV28	once	NA	TGTGCCAGCAGTTTAGTCCAAGACTCGTTCGCCAAAAACATTCAGTACTTC	CASSLVQDSFAKNIQYF
TRBJ2-7	TRBV7-2	once	NA	TGTGCCAGCAGCTTAGGGACTTCCTCCCTCGAGCAGTACTTC	CASSLGTSSLEQYF
TRBJ1-3	TRBV6-1	NA	NA	TGTGCCAGCAGTGAACCCCCGGGCTTGGAAAACACCATATATTTT	CASSEPPGLENTIYF
TRBJ2-3	TRBV10-3	once	TRBD1	TGTGCCATCAGTGTGGGACAGGCCTTACCTGATACGCAGTATTTT	CAISVGQALPDTQYF
TRBJ2-5	TRBV9	NA	NA	TGTGCCAGCAGCACCTCTGGTGAGACCCAGTACTTC	CASSTSGETQYF
TRBJ2-5	TRBV5-3	NA	TRBD2	TGTGCCAGAAGCCCCCGCCCCCAAGCGGGGGGCAATCTGGGGGAGACCCAGTACTTC	CARSPRPQAGGNLGETQYF
TRBJ2-7	TRBV11-2	NA	TRBD2	TGTGCCTCCAGACTAGCGGGGGCCTACGAGCAGTACTTC	CASRLAGAYEQYF
TRBJ1-1	TRBV30	NA	NA	TGTGCCTGGAGTGTTCGCCCCGAGACAACCTTAGAATACCATGCGAACACTGAAGCTTTCTTT	CAWSVRPETTLEYHANTEAFF
TRBJ2-2	TRBV7-2	NA	NA	TGTGCCAGCAGCTTATCCGAGCATTCCGGGGAGCTGTTTTTT	CASSLSEHSGELFF
TRBJ2-1	TRBV7-2	NA	TRBD2	TGTGCCAGCAGCTTAGCGGGGGCTAAAGCGGGGGAATACAATGAGCAGTTCTTC	CASSLAGAKAGEYNEQFF
TRBJ1-5	TRBV10-3	NA	NA	TGTGCCAGCTCAGGAGGGACCCATAGCAATCAGCCCCAGCATTTT	CASSGGTHSNQPQHF
TRBJ1-5	TRBV27	NA	NA	TGTGCCAGCAGTACCATTTCCCCGGGAGGTCAGCCCCAGCATTTT	CASSTISPGGQPQHF
TRBJ1-1	TRBV10-3	NA	NA	TGTGCCATCAGTGAGTCACGGTCCCAGGGGTTGGGCACTGAAGCTTTCTTT	CAISESRSQGLGTEAFF
TRBJ2-1	TRBV6-5	NA	TRBD2	TGTGCCAGCAGTTACGACTCCGGGACTAGCATCCATGAGCAGTTCTTC	CASSYDSGTSIHEQFF
TRBJ2-5	TRBV10-3	few	NA	TGTGCCATCAGTGTGGCCCTCCCAGAGGGGGAGACCCAGTACTTC	CAISVALPEGETQYF
TRBJ2-3	TRBV4-1	NA	TRBD2	TGCGCCAGCAGCCAAGTACTAGCGGGGGGTTATTACCCTAGCACAGATACGCAGTATTTT	CASSQVLAGGYYPSTDTQYF
TRBJ1-5	TRBV19	NA	NA	TGTGCCAGTAGTATAGTACTTCGTACGGGGCGGAGGCCCAATCAGCCCCAGCATTTT	CASSIVLRTGRRPNQPQHF
TRBJ2-3	TRBV9	NA	NA	TGTGCCAGCAGCGTGGGGGTAAGGGCAGATACGCAGTATTTT	CASSVGVRADTQYF
TRBJ1-2	TRBV19	few	NA	TGTGCCAGTAGTATCCAAAGGGGAGCAAACTATGGCTACACCTTC	CASSIQRGANYGYTF
TRBJ2-3	TRBV6-6	NA	NA	TGTGCCAGCAGACATAGCAGTTATACGCAGTATTTT	CASRHSSYTQYF
TRBJ2-1	TRBV4-2	NA	TRBD2	TGTGCCAGCAGCCAGACCTCCGGGACTAGCGGACCGAGCTCCTACAATGAGCAGTTCTTC	CASSQTSGTSGPSSYNEQFF
TRBJ2-5	TRBV25-1	NA	TRBD2	TGTGCCAGCAGAGAGACTGCAGGGACTAGCGGGGGCGGGGAGACCCAGTACTTC	CASRETAGTSGGGETQYF
TRBJ2-3	TRBV14	once	NA	TGTGCCAGCAGCCAAGAACGGCAAAACACAGATACGCAGTATTTT	CASSQERQNTDTQYF
TRBJ2-5	TRBV19	NA	TRBD1	TGTGCCAGTAACCAGGGGGCCCAAGAGACCCAGTACTTC	CASNQGAQETQYF
TRBJ1-6	TRBV28	NA	NA	TGTGCCAGCAGTTACGGGGGAGCACCCCTCCACTTT	CASSYGGAPLHF
TRBJ2-3	TRBV9	NA	NA	TGTGCCAGCAGTGGCCGAGGGGGGGCAGATACGCAGTATTTT	CASSGRGGADTQYF
TRBJ1-2	TRBV10-3	NA	NA	TGTGCCATCAGTGAGGGAGCCGGGACGACTAACTATGGCTACACCTTC	CAISEGAGTTNYGYTF
TRBJ1-2	TRBV6-1	NA	NA	TGTGCCGCTGTAGGACAGAACTATGGCTACACCTTC	CAAVGQNYGYTF
TRBJ1-6	TRBV7-2	NA	NA	TGTGCCAGCAGCTTATCTCCAGGCCCACCCCTCCACTTT	CASSLSPGPPLHF
TRBJ1-1	TRBV9	NA	NA	TGTGCCAGCAGCCCTCCGGTGGCAGGGATGAACACTGAAGCTTTCTTT	CASSPPVAGMNTEAFF
TRBJ2-7	TRBV27	once	NA	TGTGCCAGCAGTTTAAGGGCCCCGGGACAACTCTCCTACGAGCAGTACTTC	CASSLRAPGQLSYEQYF
TRBJ2-1	TRBV18	NA	NA	TGTGCCAGCTCACCCGGATGGGATGAGCAGTTCTTC	CASSPGWDEQFF
TRBJ2-7	TRBV11-3	NA	NA	TGTGCCAGCAGCTTATCGGGCATTCCTGGGGAGCAGTACTTC	CASSLSGIPGEQYF
TRBJ1-1	TRBV6-5	few	NA	TGTGCCAGCAGGGGACCTGGGCCAGCTTTCTTT	CASRGPGPAFF
TRBJ1-6	TRBV9	NA	NA	TGTGCCAGCAGCGTAGGTCAGACAACGTGCATACCTTATAATTCACCCCTCCACTTT	CASSVGQTTCIPYNSPLHF
TRBJ2-7	TRBV11-2	NA	NA	TGTGCCAGCAGCTTAGACGAAGGGCAGTCCTCCTACGAGCAGTACTTC	CASSLDEGQSSYEQYF
TRBJ1-4	TRBV6-1	NA	NA	TGTGCCAGTGGCCCTCAGGGGGAAAAACTGTTTTTT	CASGPQGEKLFF
TRBJ2-1	TRBV7-6	NA	NA	TGTGCCAGCAGCAAACGAGGCACCAATAATCTTTACAATGAGCAGTTCTTC	CASSKRGTNNLYNEQFF
TRBJ2-3	TRBV2	NA	NA	TGTGCCACCTTCCCCGGGCCCGATACGCAGTATTTT	CATFPGPDTQYF
TRBJ1-2	TRBV15	NA	NA	TGTGCCACCAGCAGAGATACGGGCTTCTATGGCTACACCTTC	CATSRDTGFYGYTF
TRBJ2-2	TRBV6-6	NA	TRBD2	TGTGCCAGCAGATGGACTAGCGGGAACACCGGGGAGCTGTTTTTT	CASRWTSGNTGELFF
TRBJ2-4	TRBV1	once	NA	TGCACCAGCAGCCAAGTTAGGACGATCCTGGCCAAAAACATTCAGTACTTC	CTSSQVRTILAKNIQYF
TRBJ2-3	TRBV11-1	NA	NA	TGTGCCAGCAGCCACACCGGGACCGCCCAGCGAACGCAGTATTTT	CASSHTGTAQRTQYF
TRBJ1-1	TRBV7-9	NA	NA	TGTGCCAGCAGCTTAGAGAGCCGGCCTGGCACTGAAGCTTTCTTT	CASSLESRPGTEAFF
TRBJ2-1	TRBV18	once	NA	TGTGCCAGCTCACCCCGGACCTCCAATGAGCAGTTCTTC	CASSPRTSNEQFF
TRBJ2-4	TRBV10-2	NA	TRBD1	TGCGCCAGCAGGGGGGGAAGGACAGGGGGCAAAAACATTCAGTACTTC	CASRGGRTGGKNIQYF
TRBJ2-7	TRBV27	NA	NA	TGTGCCAGCAGGGGTAGTGTACCATCCTACGAGCAGTACTTC	CASRGSVPSYEQYF
TRBJ2-1	TRBV11-2	NA	TRBD1	TGTGCCAGCAGCTTAGCCCCGGGACAGGGAGGGGATGAGCAGTTCTTC	CASSLAPGQGGDEQFF
TRBJ2-5	TRBV13	NA	NA	TGTGCCAGCAGCTTAGGCCTCGATGTCGAGACCCAGTACTTC	CASSLGLDVETQYF
TRBJ2-1	TRBV9	NA	NA	TGTGCCAGCAGCGTAGGCCGGTTTGAGCACCTCCGGGGGGAGCAGTTCTTC	CASSVGRFEHLRGEQFF
TRBJ2-7	TRBV6-1	NA	TRBD1	TGTGCCAGCAGTGAACACTACCTACGGGACAGGCAGAAAAGCTTTCTCTACGAGCAGTACTTC	CASSEHYLRDRQKSFLYEQYF
TRBJ2-7	TRBV7-9	NA	NA	TGTGCCAGCAGCAGTCCAGGGCGGGGCTACGAGCAGTACTTC	CASSSPGRGYEQYF
TRBJ1-2	TRBV11-3	NA	NA	TGTGCCAGCAGCTCGGACAGTCGGTATGGCTACACCTTC	CASSSDSRYGYTF
TRBJ1-3	TRBV4-3	NA	NA	TGCGCCAGCAGCCAAGATGTGTGGGGAGGGGGGCCGATTGGAAACACCATATATTTT	CASSQDVWGGGPIGNTIYF